This T cell receptor (beta chain) was captured by sequencing in a study of T cells in Graves' hyperthyroidism and ophthalmopathy. TCR beta CDR3 region amplification was performed from RNA transcripts. An initial round of RT-PCR targeting the TCR CDR3 relied on the HTBI primer set. TCRdb reprocessed the multiplex PCR reads via MiXCR and lists one record per CDR3 protein. Here the sample spans about 600,000 distinct CDR3 sequences, over 12% being singletons. This clonotype was found many times. Clinical symptoms, serum thyroxine, TRAb, thyroid ultrasound and orbital computed tomography established diagnosis. CDR1 and CDR2 (germline): LNHDA, SQIVND (reference sequence). This CDR3 is built from 14 residues. The ends lost 4 bases at V and 9 bases at J; junction bases unmatched: 7.

Material for sequencing was blood. The clonotype was recovered from a woman between 18 and 30 years old with Graves' ophthalmopathy. The rearrangement links TRBV19 to TRBJ2-1; 9 bases match TRBD2. The CDR3 nucleotides read TGTGCCAGTAGTAGGTTAGCGGGAGATCTTGAGCAGTTCTTC. The encoded protein is CASSRLAGDLEQFF.